This T cell receptor (beta chain) derives from a study of CD8 T cells in ankylosing spondylitis. Study-level points and caveats: Roughly eight highly homologous variants made up a TCR beta motif that seemed to typify ankylosing spondylitis blood. There was reportedly significant enrichment of clones that were disease-linked in matched ankylosing spondylitis synovial fluid.

Each TCR beta library was made by quantitative 5'-RACE that incorporated molecular barcodes. Using its own MiXCR run on the 5' RACE reads, TCRdb lists one record per CDR3 protein. The data show tens of thousands of distinct CDR3 sequences, with about 5% seen just once and 2.2% held by the top ten. A word on this clonotype: Its antigen is undetermined.

The sample taken for sequencing was blood, either unsorted or a sorted T cell fraction (not recorded which). The TCR was taken from a male donor with ankylosing spondylitis or in good health (not recorded which).

The CDR3, as DNA: TGCAGTGCTAGAGTCGGGGACTCTGGAAACACCATATATTTT. It codes for CSARVGDSGNTIYF. V gene TRBV20-1 combines with J gene TRBJ1-3; no definite D call. Germline-derived CDR1 and CDR2 are DFQATT and SNEGSKA (reference sequence). With 1 base removed from V and 0 bases from J, the gap between germline ends came to 7 bases. This CDR3 is 14 amino acids long.